The 10 T cell receptor beta chains reported below all come from one sample, sequenced in a study of tumor-infiltrating lymphocytes in primary liver carcinoma. From around 530 ng of total RNA, TCR beta-specific cDNA was reverse-transcribed using a constant-region primer. Slightly modified ARM-PCR, run as three nested multiplex PCR rounds, produced the TCR beta libraries. With TRBV1-TRBV30 forward primers and a C-beta reverse primer, the first two PCR rounds were run for about 10 cycles each. TCRdb analysed the multiplex PCR reads with MiXCR anew, one entry per CDR3 protein. The repertoire includes approximately 110,000 distinct CDR3 sequences, around two thirds of them detected once, and around 9.3% sits in the top ten. Co-extracted RNA and DNA came from 20-30 mg of unsorted bulk tissue. Sequenced input: liver tumor tissue from sampling region 1. Subset noted: tumor region T1, superior pole. These receptors were collected from a woman in her sixties or seventies with primary liver carcinoma and hepatitis B virus infection.

Remarks on this clonotype: A read error may produce the germline difference seen at one junction end. This chain uses TRBV30 with TRBJ1-5; TRBD1 is a possible D gene (6 bases). The V gene's germline CDR1 is GTSNPN and CDR2 SVGIG (reference sequence). The CDR3 consists of 14 residues. CDR3 in DNA: TGTGCCTGTAGTGTAGGACAGCCCAATCAGCCCCAGCATTTT. As protein: CACSVGQPNQPQHF.

The chain uses TRBV6-5 and TRBJ1-6; 7 bases align to TRBD1. V gave up 6 bases and J gave up 7 bases; unmatched junction bases: 3. In germline, CDR1 is MNHEY, CDR2 SVGAGI. The CDR3 runs to 13 residues. CDR3 nucleotide sequence: TGTGCCAGCAGGGGACAGAGGAATTCACCCCTCCACTTT. This codes for CASRGQRNSPLHF.

This clonotype appeared a few times. This sequence may be a read error, since a much larger clone differs from it by one base. The chain employs TRBV4-1 and TRBJ1-2, with D unclear. CDR1 and CDR2 from the germline V gene are MGHRA and YSYEKL. Trimming pared 1 base from V and 4 bases from J, leaving 22 bases between. The CDR3 extends over 18 amino acids. CDR3 DNA sequence: TGCGCCAGCAGCCAAGGCGGGGTCAGCCACCTCGGACCCTATGGCTACACCTTC. This translates into CASSQGGVSHLGPYGYTF.

The V and J genes are TRBV28 and TRBJ1-1; D is perhaps TRBD1 (5 bases). This CDR3 is 15 amino acids long. Trimming shortened V by 8 bases and J by 11 bases, and 27 bases separated the two germline ends. In germline, CDR1 is MDHEN, CDR2 SYDVKM. This CDR3 reads CASPLMGERFPRAFF. The CDR3 DNA reads TGTGCCAGCCCGTTGATGGGGGAGCGGTTCCCCCGGGCTTTCTTT.

About this clonotype: A read error may produce the germline difference seen at one junction end. The V and J genes are TRBV11-2 and TRBJ2-1; 12 nucleotides agree with TRBD2. CDR1 and CDR2 (germline): SGHAT, FQNNGV. This CDR3 has 13 residues. The CDR3 bases are TGTGCCAGCAGCCGGACTAGCGGGGCAGAGCAAATCTTC. Its protein product is CASSRTSGAEQIF.

This clonotype was detected once. Its ends do not fully match the called genes, so a read error is possible. V and J are TRBV29-1 and TRBJ2-3; D possibly corresponds to TRBD2 (7 bases). This CDR3 contains 15 residues. In germline, CDR1 is SQVTM, CDR2 ANQGSEA. The DNA for the CDR3 is TGTAGCGTTAAGGGAGGGGCGGGACACACAGATACGCAGTATTTT. It translates to CSVKGGAGHTDTQYF.

This clonotype occurred a few times. The chain joins TRBV6-1 to TRBJ2-4; 7 nucleotides match TRBD1. This CDR3 region has 15 residues. The trim removed 8 bases at V and 4 bases at J, leaving 11 bases unmatched. Germline V gene lookup returns CDR1 MNHNS and CDR2 SASEGT. CDR3 DNA sequence: TGTGCCAGCCCTGATGAGACAGGGTTAAAAAACATTCAGTACTTC. Its protein is CASPDETGLKNIQYF.

This chain connects TRBV7-3 to TRBJ2-1, with 13 bases aligning to TRBD2. This CDR3 region has 17 residues. Trimming cost V 1 base and J 7 bases; bases outside gene matches: 7. Germline CDR1 reads SGHTA; CDR2 reads FQGTGA. DNA for the CDR3: TGTGCCAGCAGCTTAAAATCGGGACTAGCGGGAATAAATGAGCAGTTCTTC. It yields the protein CASSLKSGLAGINEQFF.

Details on this clonotype: This clone may be a read error of a much larger clone one base away. This chain links TRBV10-1 with TRBJ1-1; tentative D call: TRBD1 (6 bases). CDR1 WNHNN and CDR2 SYGVQD come from the germline V gene (reference sequence). V lost 0 bases and J lost 7, with 15 bases in between. CDR3 length: 15 residues. The CDR3 nucleotides read TGCGCCAGCAGTGAGTCGAGAATAGGGGGGGATGAAGCTTTCTTT. Its protein product is CASSESRIGGDEAFF.

This clonotype has ten or more counts. The V gene is TRBV28, the J gene TRBJ1-5; the D is unclear. V shed 3 bases and J shed 6 bases, with 6 bases lying between them. CDR3 length: 12 residues. Looked up from germline, CDR1 is MDHEN and CDR2 is SYDVKM. The CDR3 here is CASSLWGQPQHF. Written as DNA, the CDR3 is TGTGCCAGCAGTTTGTGGGGTCAGCCCCAGCATTTT. Full variable domain (missing parts from reference TRBV28 and TRBJ1-5): DVKVTQSSRYLVKRTGEKVFLECVQDMDHENMFWYRQDPGLGLRLIYFSYDVKMKEKGDIPEGYSVSREKKERFSLILESASTNQTSMYLCASSLWGQPQHFGDGTRLSIL.